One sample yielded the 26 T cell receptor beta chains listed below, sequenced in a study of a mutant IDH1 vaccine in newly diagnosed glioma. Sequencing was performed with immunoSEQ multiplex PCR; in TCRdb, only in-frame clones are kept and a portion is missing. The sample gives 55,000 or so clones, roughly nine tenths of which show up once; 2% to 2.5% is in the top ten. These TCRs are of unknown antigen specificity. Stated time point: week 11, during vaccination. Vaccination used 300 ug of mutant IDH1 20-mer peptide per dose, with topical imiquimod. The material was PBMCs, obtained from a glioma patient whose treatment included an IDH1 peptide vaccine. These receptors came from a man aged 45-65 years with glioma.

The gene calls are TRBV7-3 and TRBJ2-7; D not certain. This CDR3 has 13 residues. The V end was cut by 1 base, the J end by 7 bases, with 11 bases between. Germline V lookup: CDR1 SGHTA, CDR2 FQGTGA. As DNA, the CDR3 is TGTGCCAGCAGCTTAATTGGAACAGCTGAGCAGTACTTC. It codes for CASSLIGTAEQYF. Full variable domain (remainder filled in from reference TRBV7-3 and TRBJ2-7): GAGVSQTPSNKVTEKGKYVELRCDPISGHTALYWYRQSLGQGPEFLIYFQGTGAADDSGLPNDRFFAVRPEGSVSTLKIQRTERGDSAVYLCASSLIGTAEQYFGPGTRLTVT.

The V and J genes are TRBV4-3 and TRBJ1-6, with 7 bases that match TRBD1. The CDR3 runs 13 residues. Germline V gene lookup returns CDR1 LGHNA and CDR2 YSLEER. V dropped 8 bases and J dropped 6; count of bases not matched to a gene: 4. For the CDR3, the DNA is TGCGCCAGCCGCCGGGACAGTAATTCACCCCTCCACTTT. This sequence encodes CASRRDSNSPLHF.

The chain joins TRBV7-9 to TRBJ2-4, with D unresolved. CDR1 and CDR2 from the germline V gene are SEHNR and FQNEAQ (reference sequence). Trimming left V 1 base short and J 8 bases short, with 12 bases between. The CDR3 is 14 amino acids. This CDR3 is CASSLDQRKDIQYF. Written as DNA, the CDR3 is TGTGCCAGCAGCTTAGATCAACGCAAGGACATTCAGTACTTC. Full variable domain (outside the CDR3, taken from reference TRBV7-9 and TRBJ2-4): DTGVSQNPRHKITKRGQNVTFRCDPISEHNRLYWYRQTLGQGPEFLTYFQNEAQLEKSRLLSDRFSAERPKGSFSTLEIQRTEQGDSAMYLCASSLDQRKDIQYFGAGTRLSVL.

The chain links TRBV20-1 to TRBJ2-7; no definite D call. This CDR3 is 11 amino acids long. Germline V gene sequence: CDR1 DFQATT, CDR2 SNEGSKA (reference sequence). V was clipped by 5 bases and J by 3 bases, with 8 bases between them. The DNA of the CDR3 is TGCAGTGCTTCGGACGGCTACGAGCAGTACTTC. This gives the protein CSASDGYEQYF.

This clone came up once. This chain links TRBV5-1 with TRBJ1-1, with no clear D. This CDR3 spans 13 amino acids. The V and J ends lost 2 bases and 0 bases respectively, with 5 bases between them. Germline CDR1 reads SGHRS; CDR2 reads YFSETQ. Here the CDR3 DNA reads TGCGCCAGCAGCTTCGGGATGAACACTGAAGCTTTCTTT. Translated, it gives CASSFGMNTEAFF.

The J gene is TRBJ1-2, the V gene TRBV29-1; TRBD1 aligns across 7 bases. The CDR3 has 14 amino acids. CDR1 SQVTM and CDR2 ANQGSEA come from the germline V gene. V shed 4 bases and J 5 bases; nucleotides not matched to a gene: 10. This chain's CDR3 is CSVVSGTAGYGYTF. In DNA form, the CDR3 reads TGCAGCGTTGTCTCGGGGACAGCAGGTTATGGCTACACCTTC.

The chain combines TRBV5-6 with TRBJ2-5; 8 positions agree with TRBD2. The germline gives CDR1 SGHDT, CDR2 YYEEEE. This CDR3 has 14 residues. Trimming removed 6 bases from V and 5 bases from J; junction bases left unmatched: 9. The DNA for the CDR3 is TGTGCCAGCACCGAGACCCGGGGGGGGGAGACCCAGTACTTC. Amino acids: CASTETRGGETQYF.

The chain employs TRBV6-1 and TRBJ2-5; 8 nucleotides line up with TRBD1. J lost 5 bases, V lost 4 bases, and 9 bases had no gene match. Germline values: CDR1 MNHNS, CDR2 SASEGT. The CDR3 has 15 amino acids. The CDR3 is CASSAQGAGKETQYF. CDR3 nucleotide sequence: TGTGCCAGCAGTGCCCAGGGGGCAGGCAAGGAGACCCAGTACTTC.

The CDR3 DNA follows: TGTGCCAGCAGCTTTGTAGCTTCCTACAATGAGCAGTTCTTC. Its translation is CASSFVASYNEQFF. This chain joins TRBV7-9 and TRBJ2-1, with D uncertain. Germline V gene sequence: CDR1 SEHNR, CDR2 FQNEAQ (reference sequence). The length of the CDR3 is 14 residues. Trimming stripped 3 bases from V and 1 base from J, with 7 bases between.

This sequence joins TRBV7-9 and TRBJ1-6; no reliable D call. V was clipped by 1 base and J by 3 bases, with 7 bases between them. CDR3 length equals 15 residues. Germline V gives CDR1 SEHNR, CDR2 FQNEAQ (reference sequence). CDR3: CASSLVAGYNSPLHF. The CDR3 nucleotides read TGTGCCAGCAGCTTAGTCGCAGGCTATAATTCACCCCTCCACTTT.

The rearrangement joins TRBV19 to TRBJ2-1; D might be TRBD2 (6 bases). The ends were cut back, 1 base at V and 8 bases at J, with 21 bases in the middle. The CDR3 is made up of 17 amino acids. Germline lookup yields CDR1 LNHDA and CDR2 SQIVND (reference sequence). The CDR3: CASSIVAGGGTGDEQFF. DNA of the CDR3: TGTGCCAGTAGTATAGTTGCGGGTGGCGGGACCGGAGATGAGCAGTTCTTC.

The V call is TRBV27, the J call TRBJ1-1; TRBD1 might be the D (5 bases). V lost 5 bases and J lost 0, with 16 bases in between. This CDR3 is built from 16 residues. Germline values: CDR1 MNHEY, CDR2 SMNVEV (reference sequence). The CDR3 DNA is TGTGCCAGCAGTGCCCGGGTGGGGGGGATGAACACTGAAGCTTTCTTT. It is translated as CASSARVGGMNTEAFF.

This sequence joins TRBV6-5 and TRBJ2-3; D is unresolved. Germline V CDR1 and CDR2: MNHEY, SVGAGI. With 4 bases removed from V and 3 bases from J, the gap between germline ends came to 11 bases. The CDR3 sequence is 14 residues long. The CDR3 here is CASSSHQVTDTQYF. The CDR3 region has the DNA TGTGCCAGCAGTTCCCACCAGGTTACAGATACGCAGTATTTT.

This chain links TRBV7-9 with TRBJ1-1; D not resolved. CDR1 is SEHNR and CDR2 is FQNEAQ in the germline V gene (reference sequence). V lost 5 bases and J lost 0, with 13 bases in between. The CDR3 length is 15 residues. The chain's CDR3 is CASSPFRSMNTEAFF. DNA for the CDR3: TGTGCCAGCAGCCCGTTCAGGTCCATGAACACTGAAGCTTTCTTT.

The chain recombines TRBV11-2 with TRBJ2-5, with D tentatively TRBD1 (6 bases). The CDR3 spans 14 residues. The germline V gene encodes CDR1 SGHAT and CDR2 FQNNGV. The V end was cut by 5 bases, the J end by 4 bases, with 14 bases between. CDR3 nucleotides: TGTGCCAGCAGCCCTAGGACAGTCGTAGAGACCCAGTACTTC. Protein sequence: CASSPRTVVETQYF.

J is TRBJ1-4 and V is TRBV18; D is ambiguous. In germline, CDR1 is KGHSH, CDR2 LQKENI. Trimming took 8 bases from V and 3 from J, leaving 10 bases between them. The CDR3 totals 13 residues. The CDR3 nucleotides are TGTGCCAGCCAGGCGGGTCCTAATGAAAAACTGTTTTTT. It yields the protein CASQAGPNEKLFF.

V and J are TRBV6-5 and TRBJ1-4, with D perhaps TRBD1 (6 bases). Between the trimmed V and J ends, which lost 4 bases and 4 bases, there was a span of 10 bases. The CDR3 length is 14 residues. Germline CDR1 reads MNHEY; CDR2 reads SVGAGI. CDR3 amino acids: CASSLGAGNEKLFF. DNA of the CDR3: TGTGCCAGCAGTTTGGGGGCGGGTAATGAAAAACTGTTTTTT.

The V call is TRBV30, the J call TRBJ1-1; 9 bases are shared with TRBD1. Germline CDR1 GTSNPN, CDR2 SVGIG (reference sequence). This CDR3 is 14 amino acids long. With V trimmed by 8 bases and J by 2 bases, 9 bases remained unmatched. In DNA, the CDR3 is TGTGCCCAACGCCGGGACAGGGCTAACACTGAAGCTTTCTTT. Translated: CAQRRDRANTEAFF.

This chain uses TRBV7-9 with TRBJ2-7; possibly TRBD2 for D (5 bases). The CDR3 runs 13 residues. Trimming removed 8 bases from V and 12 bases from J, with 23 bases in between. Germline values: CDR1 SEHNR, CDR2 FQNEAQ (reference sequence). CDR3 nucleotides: TGTGCCAGCGGACTTGGGCACTCTCGCGAGTGGTACTTC. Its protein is CASGLGHSREWYF. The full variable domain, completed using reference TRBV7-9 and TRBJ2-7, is DTGVSQNPRHKITKRGQNVTFRCDPISEHNRLYWYRQTLGQGPEFLTYFQNEAQLEKSRLLSDRFSAERPKGSFSTLEIQRTEQGDSAMYLCASGLGHSREWYFGPGTRLTVT.

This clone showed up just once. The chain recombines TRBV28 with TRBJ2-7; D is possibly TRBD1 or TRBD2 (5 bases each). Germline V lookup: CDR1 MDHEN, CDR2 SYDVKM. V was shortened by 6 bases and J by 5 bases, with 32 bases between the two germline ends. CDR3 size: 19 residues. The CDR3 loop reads CASSPWAVGTSGRVNEQYF. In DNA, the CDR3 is TGTGCCAGCAGCCCTTGGGCGGTCGGGACGTCCGGAAGAGTAAACGAGCAGTACTTC.

The CDR3 DNA reads TGTGCCAGCAGCGCCGGACTAGCGGGAAGGGGTGCAGATACGCAGTATTTT. Its translation: CASSAGLAGRGADTQYF. The chain uses TRBV9 and TRBJ2-3; 12 bases are shared with TRBD2. There are 17 residues in the CDR3. CDR1 SGDLS and CDR2 YYNGEE come from the germline V gene. J lost 4 bases, V lost 3 bases, and 9 bases had no gene match.

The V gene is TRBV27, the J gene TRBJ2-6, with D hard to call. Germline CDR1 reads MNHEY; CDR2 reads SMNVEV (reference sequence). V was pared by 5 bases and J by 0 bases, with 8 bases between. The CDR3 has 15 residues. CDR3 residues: CASSLRTSGANVLTF. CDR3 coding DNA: TGTGCCAGCAGTCTGAGAACCTCTGGGGCCAACGTCCTGACTTTC.

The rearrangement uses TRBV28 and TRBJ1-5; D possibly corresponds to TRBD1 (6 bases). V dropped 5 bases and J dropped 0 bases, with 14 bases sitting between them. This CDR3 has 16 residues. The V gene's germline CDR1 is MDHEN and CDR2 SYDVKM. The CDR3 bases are TGTGCCAGCAGTAACGCCTACAGGGATAGCAATCAGCCCCAGCATTTT. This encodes CASSNAYRDSNQPQHF.

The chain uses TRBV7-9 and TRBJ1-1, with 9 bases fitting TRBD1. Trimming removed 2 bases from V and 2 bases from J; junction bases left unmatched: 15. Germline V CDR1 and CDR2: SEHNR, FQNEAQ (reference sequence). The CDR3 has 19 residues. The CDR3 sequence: CASSLPQGQGREINTEAFF. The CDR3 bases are TGTGCCAGCAGCTTACCGCAAGGACAGGGGCGCGAGATTAACACTGAAGCTTTCTTT.

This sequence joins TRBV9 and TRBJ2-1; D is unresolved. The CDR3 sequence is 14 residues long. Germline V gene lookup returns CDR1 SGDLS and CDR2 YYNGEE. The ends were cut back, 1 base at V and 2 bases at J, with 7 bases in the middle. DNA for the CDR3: TGTGCCAGCAGCGTAACGGAAACCTACAATGAGCAGTTCTTC. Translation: CASSVTETYNEQFF.

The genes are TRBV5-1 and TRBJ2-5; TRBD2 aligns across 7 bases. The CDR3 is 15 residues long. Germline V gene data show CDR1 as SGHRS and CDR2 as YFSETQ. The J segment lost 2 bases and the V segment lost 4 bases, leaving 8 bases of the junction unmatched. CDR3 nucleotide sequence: TGCGCCAGCAGCGGGCGGGGACTAAATCAAGAGACCCAGTACTTC. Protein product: CASSGRGLNQETQYF.